These 3 T cell receptor beta chains originate from one sample sequenced in a study of shared clonotypes between healthy human individuals. Measured with immunoSEQ multiplex PCR; TCRdb has only the in-frame clones, and not every one. The table shows a few million clones, with roughly 90% occurring only once. What was sequenced was naive CD4+ T cells from PBMCs. Specified subset: CD45RA+ positively selected. These receptors all stem from a man aged 18 to 29 in good health. Some clones in this sample may be carry-over from other donors' samples.

This clone was counted a single time. The gene calls are TRBV15 and TRBJ2-5; the D gene is possibly TRBD2 (6 bases). The CDR3 is 18 amino acids. Trimming left V 0 bases short and J 5 bases short, with 22 bases between. Germline loops: CDR1 LNHNV, CDR2 YYDKDF (reference sequence). In DNA, the CDR3 is TGTGCCACCAGCAGAGATCTCGGGGGACGGGAGTACGGGGAGACCCAGTACTTC. Translated, it gives CATSRDLGGREYGETQYF.

A single count supports this clone. The chain employs TRBV6-6 and TRBJ2-7, with D maybe TRBD1 (5 bases). CDR1 and CDR2 from the germline V gene are MNHNY and SVGAGI (reference sequence). V was pared by 7 bases and J by 3 bases, with 13 bases between. The CDR3 length is 13 residues. In DNA, the CDR3 is TGTGCCAGCAAATACAGGACGAACTACGAGCAGTACTTC. Translating gives CASKYRTNYEQYF.

The chain employs TRBV2 and TRBJ2-5, with D unclear. V was pared by 4 bases and J by 5 bases, with 17 bases between. Germline V gives CDR1 SNHLY, CDR2 FYNNEI. The CDR3 runs to 15 residues. The CDR3 sequence is CASSVNRLGLETQYF. CDR3 sequence (DNA): TGTGCCAGCAGTGTTAACCGGCTAGGGTTGGAGACCCAGTACTTC.